These T cell receptor beta chains were read from a single sample in a study of blood T cell repertoires in COVID-19. Only in-frame clones appear in the TCRdb table, and some are missing; sequencing was by immunoSEQ multiplex PCR. Of about 230,000 clones in the sample, around 86% were seen once. The sequenced sample consisted of peripheral blood. These receptors all stem from a man in his fifties or sixties with COVID-19, enrolled during active disease. Both conserved end residues are part of each CDR3. The order of the fields is J gene, D gene, CDR3 length, V gene, clone size, CDR3 DNA, CDR3 protein. A D gene is named only where the DNA matches it firmly. Expanded clones get a size class; other rows say once, few or many, or leave the size out.

j_call: TRBJ2-7; d_call: -; cdr3_length: 17; v_call: TRBV7-3; clone_size: few; cdr3_nt: TGTGCCAGCAGCTTAAAAGGCCTGGCTCGGGAATCCTACGAGCAGTACTTC; cdr3_aa: CASSLKGLARESYEQYF
j_call: TRBJ2-5; d_call: TRBD2; cdr3_length: 14; v_call: TRBV5-4; clone_size: -; cdr3_nt: TGTGCCAGCAGCTTGCGGGGGGGCCGAGAGACCCAGTACTTC; cdr3_aa: CASSLRGGRETQYF
j_call: TRBJ2-1; d_call: TRBD1; cdr3_length: 15; v_call: TRBV10-3; clone_size: -; cdr3_nt: TGTGCCATCAGCAACGCACGGACAGGGGCCAATGAGCAGTTCTTC; cdr3_aa: CAISNARTGANEQFF
j_call: TRBJ2-2; d_call: -; cdr3_length: 14; v_call: TRBV28; clone_size: -; cdr3_nt: TGTGCCAGCAAAAGCCACTTACGGGACGGGGAGCTGTTTTTT; cdr3_aa: CASKSHLRDGELFF
j_call: TRBJ2-2; d_call: -; cdr3_length: 11; v_call: TRBV19; clone_size: -; cdr3_nt: TGTGCCAGCGGTAAGACCGGGGAGCTGTTTTTT; cdr3_aa: CASGKTGELFF
j_call: TRBJ2-5; d_call: TRBD2; cdr3_length: 14; v_call: TRBV2; clone_size: -; cdr3_nt: TGTGCCAGCAGGGGACTAGCGGAACAAGAGACCCAGTACTTC; cdr3_aa: CASRGLAEQETQYF
j_call: TRBJ2-5; d_call: -; cdr3_length: 14; v_call: TRBV5-6; clone_size: many; cdr3_nt: TGTGCCAGCAGCTGGGGAGCGGAGGCAGAGACCCAGTACTTC; cdr3_aa: CASSWGAEAETQYF
j_call: TRBJ1-2; d_call: -; cdr3_length: 13; v_call: TRBV28; clone_size: -; cdr3_nt: TGTGCCAGCAGCTCAGGGGTTGACTATGGCTACACCTTC; cdr3_aa: CASSSGVDYGYTF
j_call: TRBJ2-7; d_call: -; cdr3_length: 11; v_call: TRBV29-1; clone_size: -; cdr3_nt: TGCAGCGTAGCAGACAACTACGAGCAGTACTTC; cdr3_aa: CSVADNYEQYF
j_call: TRBJ1-6; d_call: -; cdr3_length: 14; v_call: TRBV18; clone_size: -; cdr3_nt: TGTGCCAGCTCATCGAGGTCTGATAATTCACCCCTCCACTTT; cdr3_aa: CASSSRSDNSPLHF
j_call: TRBJ2-7; d_call: -; cdr3_length: 14; v_call: TRBV6-5; clone_size: -; cdr3_nt: TGTGCCAGCAGTTATTACTGGCGGGAAGCCGAGCAGTACTTC; cdr3_aa: CASSYYWREAEQYF
j_call: TRBJ2-6; d_call: TRBD1; cdr3_length: 16; v_call: TRBV5-4; clone_size: -; cdr3_nt: TGTGCCAGCAGCGGCAAGACAGGGGCTGGGGCCAACGTCCTGACTTTC; cdr3_aa: CASSGKTGAGANVLTF
j_call: TRBJ2-1; d_call: TRBD2; cdr3_length: 15; v_call: TRBV7-3; clone_size: -; cdr3_nt: TGTGCCAGCAGCGAGACTAGCGGGAGTTACAATGAGCAGTTCTTC; cdr3_aa: CASSETSGSYNEQFF
j_call: TRBJ2-5; d_call: -; cdr3_length: 16; v_call: TRBV14; clone_size: -; cdr3_nt: TGTGCCAGCAGCCAAGATATTCAATATGCAGGAGAGACCCAGTACTTC; cdr3_aa: CASSQDIQYAGETQYF
j_call: TRBJ1-5; d_call: -; cdr3_length: 14; v_call: TRBV21-1; clone_size: -; cdr3_nt: TGTGCCAGCTCAAGGGGGCAGGTTCATCAGCCCCAGCATTTT; cdr3_aa: CASSRGQVHQPQHF
j_call: TRBJ2-5; d_call: -; cdr3_length: 16; v_call: TRBV25-1; clone_size: -; cdr3_nt: TGTGCCAGCAGTGAATTAAGCTTTGCCCAACAAGAGACCCAGTACTTC; cdr3_aa: CASSELSFAQQETQYF
j_call: TRBJ1-2; d_call: -; cdr3_length: 15; v_call: TRBV3-1/TRBV3-2; clone_size: -; cdr3_nt: TGTGCCAGCAGCCGAAAGCATCACAGACGCTATGGCTACACCTTC; cdr3_aa: CASSRKHHRRYGYTF
j_call: TRBJ2-3; d_call: -; cdr3_length: 11; v_call: TRBV2; clone_size: -; cdr3_nt: TGTGCCAGCAGTGGAGTTGATACGCAGTATTTT; cdr3_aa: CASSGVDTQYF
j_call: TRBJ2-6; d_call: -; cdr3_length: 15; v_call: TRBV11-2; clone_size: -; cdr3_nt: TGTGCCAGCAGCTTTTCCAGGGCTGGGGCCAACGTCCTGACTTTC; cdr3_aa: CASSFSRAGANVLTF
j_call: TRBJ1-1; d_call: TRBD1; cdr3_length: 17; v_call: TRBV7-9; clone_size: -; cdr3_nt: TGTGCCAGCAGCTTAGCTGGGACAGGGGGCTTCTACACTGAAGCTTTCTTT; cdr3_aa: CASSLAGTGGFYTEAFF
j_call: TRBJ1-3; d_call: -; cdr3_length: 16; v_call: TRBV19; clone_size: -; cdr3_nt: TGTGCCAGTAGTATATCTGGGGGCAGCTCTGGAAACACCATATATTTT; cdr3_aa: CASSISGGSSGNTIYF
j_call: TRBJ2-6; d_call: TRBD1; cdr3_length: 16; v_call: TRBV7-3; clone_size: -; cdr3_nt: TGTGCCAGCAGCTTAACAGCCGGGACAGGGCGCAACGTCCTGACTTTC; cdr3_aa: CASSLTAGTGRNVLTF
j_call: TRBJ2-1; d_call: -; cdr3_length: 15; v_call: TRBV7-3; clone_size: -; cdr3_nt: TGTGCCAGCAGCCCAGCCGGGACATTTTGGAATGAGCAGTTCTTC; cdr3_aa: CASSPAGTFWNEQFF
j_call: TRBJ2-5; d_call: TRBD2; cdr3_length: 16; v_call: TRBV9; clone_size: -; cdr3_nt: TGTGCCAGCAGCAGATCTAGCGGGAGGGCCTTTGGGACCCAGTACTTC; cdr3_aa: CASSRSSGRAFGTQYF
j_call: TRBJ1-6; d_call: TRBD1; cdr3_length: 16; v_call: TRBV6-5; clone_size: once; cdr3_nt: TGTGCCAGCAGTTACAGTTTGACAGGGTATAATTCACCCCTCCACTTT; cdr3_aa: CASSYSLTGYNSPLHF
j_call: TRBJ2-5; d_call: TRBD2; cdr3_length: 14; v_call: TRBV5-4; clone_size: -; cdr3_nt: TGTGCCAGCAGCTGGGGAGTGGGAGGGGAGACCCAGTACTTC; cdr3_aa: CASSWGVGGETQYF
j_call: TRBJ2-2; d_call: TRBD1; cdr3_length: 15; v_call: TRBV19; clone_size: -; cdr3_nt: TGTGCCAGTAGTATCGGGACAGCGAACACCGGGGAGCTGTTTTTT; cdr3_aa: CASSIGTANTGELFF
j_call: TRBJ1-2; d_call: -; cdr3_length: 14; v_call: TRBV7-8; clone_size: -; cdr3_nt: TGTGCCAGCAGCCCTCGCGTCGCTAACTATGGCTACACCTTC; cdr3_aa: CASSPRVANYGYTF
j_call: TRBJ2-3; d_call: TRBD2; cdr3_length: 15; v_call: TRBV7-2; clone_size: -; cdr3_nt: TGTGCCAGCAGCTTTAGCGGGGGGGCCGGGAATACGCAGTATTTT; cdr3_aa: CASSFSGGAGNTQYF
j_call: TRBJ2-3; d_call: -; cdr3_length: 17; v_call: TRBV6-2/TRBV6-3; clone_size: -; cdr3_nt: TGTGCCAGCAGTACGGGGGGACAGGCAAGGTCTGCAGATACGCAGTATTTT; cdr3_aa: CASSTGGQARSADTQYF
j_call: TRBJ2-2; d_call: -; cdr3_length: 15; v_call: TRBV7-8; clone_size: -; cdr3_nt: TGTGCCAGCAGCTTTTGGACAGAGAACACCGGGGAGCTGTTTTTT; cdr3_aa: CASSFWTENTGELFF
j_call: TRBJ1-5; d_call: TRBD1; cdr3_length: 14; v_call: TRBV6-5; clone_size: -; cdr3_nt: TGTGCCAGCAGTCCCAGGACAGGTCATCAGCCCCAGCATTTT; cdr3_aa: CASSPRTGHQPQHF
j_call: TRBJ1-5; d_call: -; cdr3_length: 14; v_call: TRBV18; clone_size: -; cdr3_nt: TGTGCCAGCTCACCAGGGGGGGGCAATCAGCCCCAGCATTTT; cdr3_aa: CASSPGGGNQPQHF
j_call: TRBJ2-7; d_call: -; cdr3_length: 12; v_call: TRBV7-9; clone_size: -; cdr3_nt: TGTGCCAGCAGCTCACGGGGCTACGAGCAGTACTTC; cdr3_aa: CASSSRGYEQYF
j_call: TRBJ2-7; d_call: TRBD1; cdr3_length: 16; v_call: TRBV28; clone_size: -; cdr3_nt: TGTGCCAGCAGTTTCGCTAGGGGGCTCCTCAAGTACGAGCAGTACTTC; cdr3_aa: CASSFARGLLKYEQYF
j_call: TRBJ1-2; d_call: -; cdr3_length: 16; v_call: TRBV27; clone_size: -; cdr3_nt: TGTGCCAGCAGTTCGATCCGGGACACTACCAACTATGGCTACACCTTC; cdr3_aa: CASSSIRDTTNYGYTF
j_call: TRBJ2-7; d_call: -; cdr3_length: 12; v_call: TRBV6-2/TRBV6-3; clone_size: -; cdr3_nt: TGTGCCAGCAGTCAGAGGGCTGGCGAGCAGTACTTC; cdr3_aa: CASSQRAGEQYF
j_call: TRBJ2-2; d_call: TRBD1; cdr3_length: 16; v_call: TRBV18; clone_size: few; cdr3_nt: TGTGCCAGCTCACCACAGGGGGCCACGAACACCGGGGAGCTGTTTTTT; cdr3_aa: CASSPQGATNTGELFF
j_call: TRBJ2-3; d_call: TRBD2; cdr3_length: 15; v_call: TRBV19; clone_size: -; cdr3_nt: TGTGCCAGTAGTATAGTGGCGGGAGGGACAGATACGCAGTATTTT; cdr3_aa: CASSIVAGGTDTQYF
j_call: TRBJ2-6; d_call: -; cdr3_length: 15; v_call: TRBV14; clone_size: -; cdr3_nt: TGTGCCAGCAGACAAGGGGGAGCTGGGGCCAACGTCCTGACTTTC; cdr3_aa: CASRQGGAGANVLTF
j_call: TRBJ2-1; d_call: -; cdr3_length: 13; v_call: TRBV29-1; clone_size: -; cdr3_nt: TGCAGCGTTGAGGGACAAGTTTACAATGAGCAGTTCTTC; cdr3_aa: CSVEGQVYNEQFF
j_call: TRBJ1-3; d_call: -; cdr3_length: 13; v_call: TRBV5-1; clone_size: -; cdr3_nt: TGCGCCAGCAGCGTGGACAGTACTGACACCATATATTTT; cdr3_aa: CASSVDSTDTIYF
j_call: TRBJ2-7; d_call: TRBD2; cdr3_length: 13; v_call: TRBV11-2; clone_size: -; cdr3_nt: TGTGCCAGCAGCACCGGACTAGTGTACGAGCAGTACTTC; cdr3_aa: CASSTGLVYEQYF
j_call: TRBJ1-2; d_call: TRBD1; cdr3_length: 15; v_call: TRBV5-4; clone_size: -; cdr3_nt: TGTGCCAGCAGCTTGGCCGGACAGGGCGGCTATGGCTACACCTTC; cdr3_aa: CASSLAGQGGYGYTF
j_call: TRBJ1-2; d_call: -; cdr3_length: 14; v_call: TRBV7-8; clone_size: -; cdr3_nt: TGTGCCAGCAGCCCCGGGGGGGGGCCCTATGGCTACACCTTC; cdr3_aa: CASSPGGGPYGYTF
j_call: TRBJ1-1; d_call: -; cdr3_length: 15; v_call: TRBV7-9; clone_size: -; cdr3_nt: TGTGCCAGCAGCTTAGCCCCCTCCCTTTACACTGAAGCTTTCTTT; cdr3_aa: CASSLAPSLYTEAFF
j_call: TRBJ1-5; d_call: TRBD1; cdr3_length: 13; v_call: TRBV30; clone_size: -; cdr3_nt: TGTGCCTGGAGAATACAGGGGGAACAGCCCCAGCATTTT; cdr3_aa: CAWRIQGEQPQHF
j_call: TRBJ1-2; d_call: TRBD1; cdr3_length: 14; v_call: TRBV7-2; clone_size: -; cdr3_nt: TGTGCCAGCAGCTTCGGGACAGGTTCCTTGGGCTACACCTTC; cdr3_aa: CASSFGTGSLGYTF
j_call: TRBJ2-1; d_call: TRBD1; cdr3_length: 19; v_call: TRBV4-3; clone_size: -; cdr3_nt: TGCGCCAGCAGCCAAGATAGAACAGGGGGCATGGCCTCCTACAATGAGCAGTTCTTC; cdr3_aa: CASSQDRTGGMASYNEQFF
j_call: TRBJ1-3; d_call: -; cdr3_length: 16; v_call: TRBV27; clone_size: -; cdr3_nt: TGTGCCAGCATATTGAGCCCGATCGAGGCTGGAAACACCATATATTTT; cdr3_aa: CASILSPIEAGNTIYF
j_call: TRBJ1-3; d_call: TRBD1; cdr3_length: 16; v_call: TRBV7-2; clone_size: -; cdr3_nt: TGTGCCAGCAGCTTAGTACAGGGGACTTCTGGAAACACCATATATTTT; cdr3_aa: CASSLVQGTSGNTIYF
j_call: TRBJ2-7; d_call: TRBD2; cdr3_length: 14; v_call: TRBV5-1; clone_size: -; cdr3_nt: TGCGCCAGCAAACCGGGACTAGCATCCTACGAGCAGTACTTC; cdr3_aa: CASKPGLASYEQYF
j_call: TRBJ2-7; d_call: -; cdr3_length: 13; v_call: TRBV6-4; clone_size: -; cdr3_nt: TGTGCCAGCAGTGTCGAACCGGGGTACGAGCAGTACTTC; cdr3_aa: CASSVEPGYEQYF
j_call: TRBJ1-5; d_call: TRBD1; cdr3_length: 13; v_call: TRBV29-1; clone_size: -; cdr3_nt: TGCAGCGCCCGACAGGGGACTAATCAGCCCCAGCATTTT; cdr3_aa: CSARQGTNQPQHF
j_call: TRBJ2-7; d_call: TRBD1; cdr3_length: 14; v_call: TRBV25-1; clone_size: -; cdr3_nt: TGTGCCAGCACAGAGACAGGGGGGCCTTACGAGCAGTACTTC; cdr3_aa: CASTETGGPYEQYF